This TCR beta chain was found in a study of CD8 T cell repertoires and HIV-1 epitope variants. Overall study: Epitopes were three Gag families plus Nef HW9 and YT9. The baseline condition was 1M T cells left uncultured. Study results and caveats: Nine antigen-specific TCR beta clonotypes were found; roughly six seemed cross-reactive to variants. The TAALDMSHF plasma variant had no responses, unlike KF9 (about five clonotypes) and HW9 (one).

To note about this clone: The antigen is undetermined.

Some clones are missing from TCRdb's copy, which holds only in-frame ones; the method was immunoSEQ multiplex PCR. This table holds 5,100 or so clones, 66% found once. The germline V gene has CDR1 SEHNR and CDR2 FQNEAQ (reference sequence). The V end was cut by 2 bases, the J end by 8 bases, with 15 bases between. This CDR3 spans 14 amino acids. The rearrangement links TRBV7-9 to TRBJ1-2; perhaps TRBD1 as D (6 bases). The TCR sequence derives from a male donor with HIV. Sequencing input: cultured CD8+ T cells derived from PBMCs. The chain's CDR3 is CASSLQVPGEGYTF. The CDR3 DNA follows: TGTGCCAGCAGCTTACAGGTGCCAGGGGAAGGCTACACCTTC.